Below, 28 T cell receptor beta chains from the same sample are listed, as sequenced in a study of CD8 T cells in ankylosing spondylitis. Via MiXCR, TCRdb re-called the 5' RACE reads, giving one row per CDR3 protein. There are 220,000 or so distinct CDR3 sequences in the sample; over 9.5% occur only once, and approximately 20% lies in the top ten. Source material: blood, either unsorted or a sorted T cell fraction (not recorded which). Every receptor here comes from a male donor with ankylosing spondylitis or in good health (not recorded which).

In its sample, this clonotype was seen a few times. The genes are TRBV11-2 and TRBJ1-1; no clear D gene. The CDR3 spans 13 residues. Germline V gene data show CDR1 as SGHAT and CDR2 as FQNNGV. V dropped 2 bases and J dropped 11 bases, with 15 bases sitting between them. DNA of the CDR3: TGTGCCAGCAGCTTATCTGCCAGTTATCTGGCTTTCTTT. It codes for CASSLSASYLAFF.

This clonotype was recorded at least ten times. V usage is TRBV6-6 and J usage is TRBJ2-1, with a possible D match to TRBD1 (5 bases). CDR1 is MNHNY, CDR2 SVGAGI, per germline (reference sequence). CDR3 length: 12 residues. V lost 5 bases to trimming and J lost 13 bases, with 15 bases between them. CDR3 in amino acids: CASSPPGIPQFF. The CDR3 DNA reads TGTGCCAGCAGTCCCCCAGGGATCCCCCAGTTCTTC.

This clonotype was seen at least ten times. This chain joins TRBV5-1 and TRBJ2-5; D unclear. The CDR3 sequence is 14 residues long. The germline V and J ends were trimmed by 9 bases and 2 bases, with 17 bases remaining between them. Germline-derived CDR1 and CDR2 are SGHRS and YFSETQ. The CDR3 nucleotides are TGCGCCACCCGAGATGGTAGCAGACAAGAGACCCAGTACTTC. Its translation is CATRDGSRQETQYF.

This clonotype was counted many times. V gene TRBV12-3 or TRBV12-4 combines with J gene TRBJ1-4; unclear D gene. The CDR3 totals 14 residues. V shed 2 bases and J shed 6 bases, with 10 bases lying between them. CDR3 DNA: TGTGCCAGCAGTTTAAGTGGCGGGGATGAAAAACTGTTTTTT. Its translation is CASSLSGGDEKLFF.

This clonotype was counted at least ten times. V gene TRBV3-1 combines with J gene TRBJ2-7; no definite D call. Germline loops: CDR1 LGHDT, CDR2 YNNKEL (reference sequence). Trimming removed 6 bases from V and 0 bases from J, with 15 bases in between. This CDR3 region has 15 residues. The CDR3 DNA reads as TGTGCCAGCAGATCTGCAGGCGTCCCCTCCTACGAGCAGTACTTC. Its translation is CASRSAGVPSYEQYF.

This clonotype was seen ten or more times. The rearrangement uses TRBV11-2 and TRBJ2-1, with 9 bases identical to TRBD2. The V and J ends lost 0 bases and 0 bases, in that order; junction bases with no gene match: 0. CDR3 length: 16 amino acids. Germline CDR1 reads SGHAT; CDR2 reads FQNNGV. The CDR3 here is CASSLEAGGSYNEQFF. As DNA, the CDR3 is TGTGCCAGCAGCTTAGAAGCGGGGGGCTCCTACAATGAGCAGTTCTTC.

Only a few counts were recorded for this clonotype. The chain combines TRBV5-1 with TRBJ2-5; 11 nucleotides match TRBD2. The CDR3 contains 16 residues. Germline-derived CDR1 and CDR2 are SGHRS and YFSETQ. V trimming: 0 bases; J trimming: 3 bases; junction bases outside the gene matches: 4. CDR3 region: CASSLGELAGEETQYF. Written as DNA, the CDR3 is TGCGCCAGCAGCTTGGGAGAACTAGCGGGGGAAGAGACCCAGTACTTC.

This clonotype was detected ten times or more. This chain joins TRBV7-2 and TRBJ1-4, with 8 positions matching TRBD1. This CDR3 is 15 amino acids long. Germline values: CDR1 SGHTA, CDR2 FQGNSA. The J segment lost 3 bases and the V segment lost 3 bases, leaving 3 bases of the junction unmatched. The CDR3, as DNA: TGTGCCAGCAGCTTGCAGGGGGCGGCTAATGAAAAACTGTTTTTT. This gives the protein CASSLQGAANEKLFF.

This clonotype came up a few times. The rearrangement joins TRBV19 to TRBJ2-7, with 9 bases aligning to TRBD1. The V segment lost 5 bases and the J segment 2 bases; nucleotides outside the gene matches: 7. Germline lookup yields CDR1 LNHDA and CDR2 SQIVND (reference sequence). The CDR3 has 15 amino acids. The CDR3 sequence is CASSASGTGPYEQYF. The CDR3, as DNA: TGTGCCAGTAGTGCCTCCGGGACAGGGCCCTACGAGCAGTACTTC.

This clonotype has at least ten counts. V and J are TRBV12-3 or TRBV12-4 and TRBJ1-1; D remains unclear. V gave up 5 bases and J gave up 6 bases, with 16 bases separating them. The CDR3 has 14 residues. Here the CDR3 reads CASSPGGYNSEAFF. The CDR3 DNA reads as TGTGCCAGCAGTCCCGGTGGGTATAACTCTGAAGCTTTCTTT.

This clonotype occurred a few times. The rearrangement uses TRBV7-9 and TRBJ2-3, with D perhaps matching TRBD1 (6 bases). This CDR3 is built from 14 residues. From germline, CDR1 is SEHNR and CDR2 FQNEAQ (reference sequence). Trimming left V 5 bases short and J 4 bases short, with 13 bases between. DNA of the CDR3: TGTGCCAGCAGCACCTCTAGACAGGCAGATACGCAGTATTTT. Protein sequence: CASSTSRQADTQYF.

This clonotype was seen more than once but under ten times. This may arise from a read error, as a much more abundant clone is one base away. This chain links TRBV7-9 with TRBJ1-2, with D possibly TRBD1 on 6 matching bases. Germline-derived CDR1 and CDR2 are SEHNR and FQNEAQ (reference sequence). This CDR3 comprises 13 residues. The CDR3 bases are TGTGCCAGCAGCCCCAGGGGCAGTAATGGCGACACCTTC. It encodes CASSPRGSNGDTF.

Many counts were recorded for this clonotype. The chain links TRBV7-2 to TRBJ1-2; 7 bases are a match to TRBD1. From germline, CDR1 is SGHTA and CDR2 FQGNSA. V was pared by 1 base and J by 8 bases, with 7 bases of the junction left unmatched. CDR3 size: 14 residues. The CDR3 reads CASSLVTGEKGYTF. DNA for the CDR3: TGTGCCAGCAGCTTAGTAACAGGGGAGAAAGGCTACACCTTC.

The table lists this clonotype with many counts. The V call is TRBV20-1, the J call TRBJ1-1; D not certain. Germline CDR1 is DFQATT and CDR2 is SNEGSKA (reference sequence). Trimming took off 3 bases at V and 0 bases at J, with 5 bases between the two ends. The CDR3 consists of 12 residues. For the CDR3, the DNA is TGCAGTGCTAGGGCCCTGAACACTGAAGCTTTCTTT. It yields the protein CSARALNTEAFF.

The CDR3: CASSEFGTGDGYTF. The CDR3 DNA follows: TGTGCCAGCAGTGAATTTGGGACAGGGGATGGCTACACCTTC. This sequence joins TRBV2 and TRBJ1-2, with TRBD1 matching 10 bases. Germline trimming cut 2 bases from V and 6 bases from J; bases unmatched to any gene: 3. This CDR3 spans 14 amino acids. Germline V gene sequence: CDR1 SNHLY, CDR2 FYNNEI.

This clonotype has at least ten counts. The chain recombines TRBV9 with TRBJ2-7; D is undetermined. Germline lookup yields CDR1 SGDLS and CDR2 YYNGEE. V lost 2 bases to trimming and J lost 2 bases, with 17 bases between them. The length of the CDR3 is 16 residues. CDR3 region: CASSVSRSSETYEQYF. The DNA for the CDR3 is TGTGCCAGCAGCGTTAGTAGGTCCAGCGAAACCTACGAGCAGTACTTC.

CDR3: CAISESGGVNNEQFF. In nucleotides, the CDR3 is TGTGCCATCAGTGAGTCTGGCGGGGTCAACAATGAGCAGTTCTTC. V is TRBV10-3 and J is TRBJ2-1; D perhaps matches TRBD2 (6 bases). The V and J ends lost 0 bases and 5 bases respectively, with 11 bases between them. Germline values: CDR1 ENHRY, CDR2 SYGVKD. The CDR3 contains 15 residues.

This clonotype was seen at least ten times. The chain has TRBV18 and TRBJ2-1, with 10 bases lining up with TRBD2. The CDR3 is 15 amino acids. With 3 bases clipped from V and 5 bases from J, the junction kept 4 bases outside the gene matches. Per germline, CDR1 KGHSH and CDR2 LQKENI. The CDR3 region is CASSPLAGENNEQFF. CDR3 nucleotide sequence: TGTGCCAGCTCACCTCTAGCGGGGGAAAACAATGAGCAGTTCTTC.

This clonotype was observed at least ten times. J is TRBJ1-3 and V is TRBV5-4; possibly TRBD1 for D (5 bases). The germline V gene encodes CDR1 SGHNT and CDR2 YYREEE (reference sequence). The CDR3 is 20 amino acids. Between the trimmed V and J ends, which lost 3 bases and 1 base, there was a span of 26 bases. CDR3 coding DNA: TGTGCCAGCAGCTGGGGGATCGGACGGGAGAGCGTCACATCTGGAAACACCATATATTTT. Translating it yields CASSWGIGRESVTSGNTIYF.

This clonotype was seen a handful of times. The chain uses TRBV6-2 or TRBV6-3 and TRBJ2-7, with D perhaps matching TRBD1 (7 bases). Germline V gene sequence: CDR1 MNHEY, CDR2 SVGEGT. V lost 7 bases and J 6 bases, leaving 22 bases between the germline ends. The CDR3 has 15 residues. CDR3 DNA sequence: TGTGCCAGCACCCTGAGGTGGCCAGGGGGAGGCGAGCAGTACTTC. Translation gives CASTLRWPGGGEQYF.

The rearrangement uses TRBV7-9 and TRBJ1-1; 8 nucleotides line up with TRBD1. From germline, CDR1 is SEHNR and CDR2 FQNEAQ (reference sequence). This CDR3 is 17 amino acids long. The V segment lost 5 bases and the J segment 0 bases; nucleotides outside the gene matches: 11. The CDR3 loop is CASSAPQGVYVNTEAFF. As DNA, the CDR3 is TGTGCCAGCAGCGCGCCACAGGGGGTGTATGTGAACACTGAAGCTTTCTTT. Full variable domain (outside the CDR3, taken from reference TRBV7-9 and TRBJ1-1): DTGVSQNPRHKITKRGQNVTFRCDPISEHNRLYWYRQTLGQGPEFLTYFQNEAQLEKSRLLSDRFSAERPKGSFSTLEIQRTEQGDSAMYLCASSAPQGVYVNTEAFFGQGTRLTVV.

This clonotype is labeled medium-sized. The chain is built from TRBV7-3 and TRBJ2-3, with D perhaps TRBD2 (6 bases). CDR1 and CDR2 (germline): SGHTA, FQGTGA. The CDR3 has 15 residues. Trimming removed 2 bases at V and 0 bases at J, with 9 bases between. The CDR3 coding sequence is TGTGCCAGCAGCTTAGGCGGGGTCAGCACAGATACGCAGTATTTT. This gives the protein CASSLGGVSTDTQYF.

This clonotype came up many times. The V and J genes are TRBV12-3 or TRBV12-4 and TRBJ2-3, with no clear D. Trimming removed 3 bases from V and 5 bases from J, with 6 bases in between. This CDR3 is 12 amino acids long. CDR3 nucleotide sequence: TGTGCCAGCAGTTTGATGGGAGATACGCAGTATTTT. It yields the protein CASSLMGDTQYF.

This clonotype was detected a few times. The chain links TRBV6-6 to TRBJ2-2; D is unresolved. The CDR3 has 13 residues. V was pared by 7 bases and J by 0 bases, with 6 bases between. CDR1 and CDR2 from the germline V gene are MNHNY and SVGAGI (reference sequence). CDR3 nucleotides: TGTGCCAGCAAAGGGTCGAACACCGGGGAGCTGTTTTTT. Its translation: CASKGSNTGELFF.

This clonotype came up once. The junction and the germline gene differ at one end; a read error may be behind it. This chain uses TRBV9 with TRBJ1-5; 8 bases fit TRBD1. Germline loops: CDR1 SGDLS, CDR2 YYNGEE. The CDR3 spans 15 residues. The CDR3 nucleotides are TGTGCCAGCGGCGTAGACTCAGGGGGCTTTCAGCCCCAGCATTTT. It specifies CASGVDSGGFQPQHF.

This clonotype was found a few times. The chain has TRBV20-1 and TRBJ2-7, with D possibly being TRBD1 (8 bases). The germline V and J ends were trimmed by 0 bases and 4 bases, with 19 bases remaining between them. The CDR3 loop spans 16 amino acids. Germline V gives CDR1 DFQATT, CDR2 SNEGSKA (reference sequence). DNA for the CDR3: TGCAGTGCTAGAGACGCCAGGGAGGGACAGGCGTACGAGCAGTACTTC. This codes for CSARDAREGQAYEQYF.

This clonotype was detected ten times or more. The chain joins TRBV7-2 to TRBJ2-4; D possibly corresponds to TRBD1 (7 bases). This CDR3 is 15 amino acids long. Germline V lookup: CDR1 SGHTA, CDR2 FQGNSA. V dropped 6 bases and J dropped 7 bases, with 19 bases sitting between them. The CDR3 spells CASSQGGGRGNIQYF. CDR3 nucleotides: TGTGCCAGCAGTCAAGGAGGGGGCAGAGGGAACATTCAGTACTTC.

This clonotype was counted at least ten times. The rearrangement uses TRBV5-6 and TRBJ2-1, with 9 bases matching TRBD2. Germline CDR1 and CDR2: SGHDT and YYEEEE. The CDR3 has 16 residues. The V gene end was trimmed by 5 bases and the J gene end by 1 base; junction bases not matched to a gene: 7. The CDR3 region is CASRDGTSSSYNEQFF. The CDR3 nucleotides are TGTGCCAGCAGGGATGGGACTAGCAGTTCCTACAATGAGCAGTTCTTC.